This T cell receptor beta chain was profiled in a study of cytomegalovirus exposure and HLA in healthy donors (dated by TCRdb to the late 2010s). The study in broad terms: According to an earlier analysis of several hundred of the donors, roughly 180 million T cells yielded over 100 million unique TCR beta sequences and 276 Gb of sequence data. Around 320 gigabases of sequencing data and some 85 million unique TCR sequences were included in an early release covering about 620 HLA-typed donors. Of the 300 to 400 genotyped donors, roughly 85% fell in the genetic ancestry cluster associated with self-reported Caucasian donors. The study was designed to test whether signatures of past pathogen exposure could be identified by cataloging public T cell receptors. Using immunosequencing, the study profiled T cell repertoires from about 650 subjects and related those repertoires to cytomegalovirus serostatus. A separate validation cohort of over 95 different subjects was used in addition to the roughly 700-subject first cohort. To predict cytomegalovirus infection status, the study combined high-throughput TCR immunosequencing, statistical association of individual TCRs with disease status, and machine learning. To study patterns of TCR occurrence, a later analysis re-analyzed previously published TCR beta repertoires from hundreds of donors and added high-resolution HLA genotyping. In the later analysis, no new phenotypic data were used to find candidate immune exposures; instead, reliance was placed on TCR beta sequences and their occurrence across donors. An earlier analysis of 587 of the donors applied high-throughput TCR beta sequencing to assess whether each TCR beta V gene segment acted as functional or pseudogenic. Donor age, sex, ethnicity and CMV serostatus were compiled together with the repertoire data. Genome-wide SNP genotypes for about 65% of the roughly 670 donors were used in a later genetic analysis, which treated that subset as a discovery cohort. All discovery cohort repertoires had been generated on a single sequencing platform. HLA typing included class I and class II loci at four-digit resolution. The number of donors typed differed by locus, with roughly 620-630 for A, B, C, DRB1 and DQB1, 522 for DQA1, 600 to 610 for DPA1, and 400 to 490 for DPB1. Roughly 5 DR-DQ haplotypes were handled as single units for association and clustering because linkage in the cohort was strong. Among about 410 genotyped donors of the cohort, an average of around 250,000 unique TCR beta nucleotide sequences was sequenced per donor, of which 15% to 20% were non-productive. What the research found in general, with its limitations: The presence/absence analyses assumed that sequencing depth was roughly uniform across donors, and that assumption may not be true. Assigning TCR associations to individual alleles was difficult when HLA alleles, especially DR and DQ, strongly co-occurred. In an earlier analysis of 587 of the donors, most TCR beta V segments appeared in productive rearrangements about 87% or about 30% of the time, broadly matching IMGT annotations. According to a later analysis, parvovirus B19, influenza, CMV and Epstein-Barr virus appeared linked to several top co-occurrence clusters. A further reported finding was that TCR beta sequences accurately predicted the HLA-A and HLA-B alleles for most subjects in the first cohort. Compared with the roughly 700-donor mean, donors in an Asian-associated ancestry cluster had fewer N-insertions in productive TCRs, according to a later genetic analysis. Because some donors lacked HLA typing at each locus, the association tests relied only on the typed subset. In a later analysis, HLA-associated TCR beta chains were found to be more clonally expanded and to have lower generation probabilities than equally common non-associated chains. A cluster of highly shared sequence variants was judged likely to represent a technical artifact of the sequencing pipeline. A later analysis found that TCR association rates varied across HLA loci, with DRB1 alleles showing the most associated TCRs and HLA-C alleles the fewest. The cohort was sequenced for TCR beta chains only, and without alpha or paired-chain data the features that could be detected were limited. In vitro tests confirmed that three of the cytomegalovirus-associated TCR beta chains recognize cytomegalovirus antigens. Roughly 15 rarely observed V segments, including chromosome 9 orphons, were excluded from the earlier analysis of 550 to 700 of the donors because counts were too low. The authors suggested that the approach could potentially be extended to other disease states and immunological phenotypes. According to a later analysis, most CMV-associated TCR beta chains appeared to be HLA-restricted, and the HLA associations seemed to be driven largely by CMV exposure. Linkage disequilibrium might explain the correlated functional status among segregating V segments, but an unknown experimental factor could not be ruled out. The study listed 150 to 200 TCR beta chains as associated with cytomegalovirus. In a later genetic analysis, a missense DCLRE1C variant was associated with V-gene and J-gene trimming of TCR beta chains, and the association was replicated in an independent cohort. Most TCR sequences were seen in very few donors, while some public TCRs were found in many individuals. Immune exposure information for the cohort was limited to CMV serostatus. Specific HLA alleles were associated with 15,000 to 20,000 TCR beta sequences at a false discovery rate of 0.05 in a later analysis. In both the original and validation cohorts, the classifier was reported to diagnose cytomegalovirus status with high specificity and sensitivity.

In total, roughly 710 healthy bone marrow donors made up the cohort. All cohort members were sampled while nominally healthy, although unrecorded immune exposures were likely present. The donor tested CMV seropositive, placing the donor among the approximately 290 seropositive members of the cohort. A peripheral blood sample was collected from each donor, and TCR beta sequencing was performed on peripheral blood mononuclear cells. The Qiagen DNeasy Blood Extraction Kit was used to extract genomic DNA from the blood cell samples. Turning to this clone: What this receptor recognizes is not known. No qualities accompany the bases; no much larger clone lies one base away.

The method was the immunoSEQ multiplex PCR assay. For the multiplex PCR, a mixture combining 60 forward primers for TCR Vbeta segments and 13 reverse primers for TCR Jbeta segments was used. Amplification of the CDR3 region of rearranged TCR beta genes was performed with a multiplex PCR assay on genomic DNA. Amplified TCR beta libraries were sequenced as 87-base-pair reads on the Illumina HiSeq System. The authors' analysis ran thus. A later analysis tallied roughly 76 million unique TCR beta chains across the 666 repertoires, and approximately 11 million of those chains were shared by two or more donors. To remove PCR and sequencing errors, raw reads were error-corrected and collapsed into unique sequences using a nearest-neighbor algorithm that merged closely related sequences. Alignment of CDR3 sequences to IMGT reference sequences was used to assign V, D and J gene segments. For a sequence to be retained, a match of at least six nucleotides was required to both a V gene segment and a J gene segment. A rearrangement was called productive if the CDR3 had no stop codons and remained in frame with V and J, and every other rearrangement was called non-productive. CDR3 was defined by IMGT convention, running from the second conserved V-encoded cysteine to the conserved J-encoded phenylalanine. The earlier analysis of some 600 of the donors excluded sequences that lacked an unambiguous match to a single V gene segment. In an earlier analysis of almost 600 of the donors, a V segment was called functional when productive rearrangements were above 56.7%, and segregating when the standard deviation between donors exceeded 5%. A statistical classification framework was developed to diagnose cytomegalovirus status using the catalog of TCR beta chain sequences. A later analysis assigned V and J genes by comparing TCR nucleotide sequences with IMGT/GENE-DB human TR gene sequences. Using the TCRdist pipeline, a later analysis assigned CDR3 sequences along with most-parsimonious VDJ recombination scenarios. In a later analysis, each TCR beta chain was defined by its CDR3 amino acid sequence together with its V-gene family, and reads without a unique V-gene family were excluded. To address suspected cross-contamination and a sequencing artifact, a later analysis removed roughly 580 highly shared, low-generation-probability nucleotide sequences. A later analysis calculated a clonal expansion index for each public chain from normalized within-repertoire ranks of inferred template counts. In a later analysis, generation probabilities were computed with a VDJ recombination model fitted to out-of-frame rearrangements, and the resulting probabilities were checked against IGoR. Hypergeometric tests were used in a later analysis to score TCR-TCR, TCR-HLA and TCR-CMV co-occurrence, with a repertoire-size bias correction applied to the TCR pairs. False discovery rates were estimated in a later analysis by permuting HLA or CMV assignments 20 times. In a later analysis, co-occurring TCRs were grouped using DBSCAN, with TCRdist sequence similarity added in when clustering inside HLA-allele-positive subsets. Repertoires with fewer than 30,000 or more than 120,000 public chains, plus five repertoires with anomalous nucleotide sharing, were excluded from co-occurrence clustering. TCRdb carries this immuneACCESS record with in-frame sequences only. Its versions omit some clonotypes, under half of them owing to an unresolved V gene in the studies checked, with the rest unexplained. V and J calls and clone size follow that table, whereas D and trimming were derived from the DNA. This sample is represented by about 170,000 clones; roughly 85% of them were singletons. 2.5% of the sample is taken by the ten largest.

The sequencing input was PBMCs. This TCR derives from a man aged 25-40 years in good health and CMV-seropositive.

CDR3 sequence: CASSWDSSYEQYF. The base sequence is TGCGCCAGCAGCTGGGACAGCTCCTACGAGCAGTACTTC. The rearrangement joined TRBV5-1 to TRBJ2-7, with 7 central nucleotides matching TRBD1. In the germline V gene, CDR1 corresponds to SGHRS and CDR2 to YFSETQ. V is pruned by 3 bases and J by 0 bases, leaving 0 bases of the junction without a gene match. Including cysteine and phenylalanine, the CDR3 has 13 amino acids. Only the CDR3 part of the read is kept: 39 bases, read in frame from the first base.